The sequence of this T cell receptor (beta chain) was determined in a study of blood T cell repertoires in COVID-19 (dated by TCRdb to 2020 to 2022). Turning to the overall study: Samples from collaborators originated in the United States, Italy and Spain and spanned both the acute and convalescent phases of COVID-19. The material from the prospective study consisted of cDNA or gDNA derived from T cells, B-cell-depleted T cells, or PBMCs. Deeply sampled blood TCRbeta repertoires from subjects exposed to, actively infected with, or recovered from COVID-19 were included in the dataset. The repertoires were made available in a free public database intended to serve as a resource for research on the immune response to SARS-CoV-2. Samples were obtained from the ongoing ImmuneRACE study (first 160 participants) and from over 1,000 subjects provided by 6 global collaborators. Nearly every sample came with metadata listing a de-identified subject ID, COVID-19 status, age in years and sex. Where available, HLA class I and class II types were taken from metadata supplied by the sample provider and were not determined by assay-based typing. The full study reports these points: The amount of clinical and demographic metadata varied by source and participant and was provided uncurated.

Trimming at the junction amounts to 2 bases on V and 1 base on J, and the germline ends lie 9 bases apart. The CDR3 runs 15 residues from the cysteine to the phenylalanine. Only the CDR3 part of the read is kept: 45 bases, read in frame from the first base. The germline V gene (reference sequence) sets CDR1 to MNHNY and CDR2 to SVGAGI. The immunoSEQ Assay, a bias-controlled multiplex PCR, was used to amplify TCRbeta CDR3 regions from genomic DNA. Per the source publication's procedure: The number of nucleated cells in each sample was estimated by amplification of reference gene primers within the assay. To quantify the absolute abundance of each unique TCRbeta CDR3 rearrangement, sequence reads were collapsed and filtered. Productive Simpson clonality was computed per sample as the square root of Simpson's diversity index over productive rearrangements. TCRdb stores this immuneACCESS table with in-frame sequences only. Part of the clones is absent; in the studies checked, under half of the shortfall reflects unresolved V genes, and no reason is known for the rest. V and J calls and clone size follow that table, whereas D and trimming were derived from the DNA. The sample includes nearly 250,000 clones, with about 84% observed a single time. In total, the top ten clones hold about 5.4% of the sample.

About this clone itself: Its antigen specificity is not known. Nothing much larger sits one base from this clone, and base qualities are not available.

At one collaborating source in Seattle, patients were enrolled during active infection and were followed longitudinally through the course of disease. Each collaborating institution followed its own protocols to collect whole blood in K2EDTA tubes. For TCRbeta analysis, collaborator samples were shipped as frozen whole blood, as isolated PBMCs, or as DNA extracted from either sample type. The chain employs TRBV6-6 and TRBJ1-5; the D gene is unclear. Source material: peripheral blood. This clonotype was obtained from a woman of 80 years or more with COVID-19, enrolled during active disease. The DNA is TGTGCCAGCAGTTACCCGACGGGGAGCAATCAGCCCCAGCATTTT. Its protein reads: CASSYPTGSNQPQHF.